What follows are 8 T cell receptor beta chains derived from one specimen sequenced in a study of PD-L1 blockade in urothelial cancer. Time point reported: peripheral blood 6 weeks after treatment start. Some clones are missing from TCRdb's copy, which holds only in-frame ones; the method was immunoSEQ multiplex PCR. This sample carries 90,000 to 130,000 clones, 75% to 95% of them seen once, and the ten largest clones take 3% to 4.5%. The sequenced sample was PBMCs, obtained around atezolizumab (anti-PD-L1) treatment. These receptors originate from a man in his sixties with urothelial cancer.

The CDR3 region has the DNA TGTGCCAGCAGGCTCTATTCGTCGGGACTAGCGGGAGGGGGATGGGAGACCCAGTACTTC. This encodes CASRLYSSGLAGGGWETQYF. V and J are TRBV2 and TRBJ2-5, with TRBD2 matching over 16 bases. Germline-derived CDR1 and CDR2 are SNHLY and FYNNEI. The ends lost 6 bases at V and 5 bases at J; junction bases unmatched: 18. The CDR3 length is 20 residues. The full variable domain, rest sourced from reference TRBV2 and TRBJ2-5, is EPEVTQTPSHQVTQMGQEVILRCVPISNHLYFYWYRQILGQKVEFLVSFYNNEISEKSEIFDDQFSVERPDGSNFTLKIRSTKLEDSAMYFCASRLYSSGLAGGGWETQYFGPGTRLLVL.

This chain uses TRBV19 with TRBJ2-2, with D possibly matching TRBD1 (7 bases). V lost 7 bases and J lost 3, with 12 bases in between. Germline V CDR1 and CDR2: LNHDA, SQIVND (reference sequence). The length of the CDR3 is 14 residues. This chain's CDR3 is CASNRGTDTGELFF. In nucleotides, the CDR3 is TGTGCCAGTAATCGGGGGACAGACACCGGGGAGCTGTTTTTT.

The CDR3 DNA follows: TGCAGCGTTGCTAGCGGGGGGACTACGAAGCAGTACTTC. Its protein is CSVASGGTTKQYF. The chain has TRBV29-1 and TRBJ2-7; 11 bases agree with TRBD2. Germline values: CDR1 SQVTM, CDR2 ANQGSEA. Trimming took 4 bases from V and 8 from J; bases not matched to a gene: 7. This CDR3 has 13 amino acids.

This chain links TRBV6-1 with TRBJ1-3, with 8 bases identical to TRBD1. Germline assignment: CDR1 MNHNS and CDR2 SASEGT. This CDR3 region has 15 residues. V shed 3 bases and J 2 bases; nucleotides not matched to a gene: 3. CDR3 DNA: TGTGCCAGCAGTGAGGGCAGGGGGCCTGGAAACACCATATATTTT. As protein: CASSEGRGPGNTIYF.

The genes are TRBV7-2 and TRBJ2-7; 7 positions match TRBD1. The ends lost 1 base at V and 6 bases at J; junction bases unmatched: 9. Germline loops: CDR1 SGHTA, CDR2 FQGNSA. The CDR3 extends over 15 amino acids. The CDR3 nucleotides read TGTGCCAGCAGCTTAGAGGGCAGGGGGACGGGCGAGCAGTACTTC. Translated, it gives CASSLEGRGTGEQYF.

The rearrangement links TRBV14 to TRBJ2-1; the match to TRBD2 covers 13 bases. V shed 5 bases, J shed 9 bases, and the junction held 4 bases outside the gene matches. Germline CDR1 SGHDN, CDR2 FVKESK. This CDR3 spans 14 amino acids. CDR3: CASSRLAGGREQFF. CDR3 DNA: TGTGCCAGCAGCAGACTAGCGGGGGGACGTGAGCAGTTCTTC.

As for this clone: The junction does not match germline at one end; this may be a read error. J is TRBJ2-2 and V is TRBV7-7; D may be TRBD2 (5 bases). Germline V gene sequence: CDR1 SSHAT, CDR2 FNYEAQ (reference sequence). The length of the CDR3 is 15 residues. The CDR3 nucleotides are TGTGCTAGCAGCCTCGGCGGGCTTAACACCGGGGAGCTGTTTTTT. This codes for CASSLGGLNTGELFF.

CDR3 DNA: TGTGCCAGCAGCCCCGGGACAGGGGACACCGGGGAGCTGTTTTTT. Protein sequence: CASSPGTGDTGELFF. The chain uses TRBV6-1 and TRBJ2-2, with TRBD1 matching 10 bases. Per germline, CDR1 MNHNS and CDR2 SASEGT. V lost 6 bases and J lost 3; bases outside the gene matches: 4. This CDR3 region has 15 residues.